Each of the 32 T cell receptor beta chains below was sequenced from the same sample in a study of cytomegalovirus exposure and HLA in healthy donors. The PCR ran on 60 Vbeta and 13 Jbeta primers. Some clones are missing from TCRdb's copy, which holds only in-frame ones; the method was immunoSEQ multiplex PCR. The profile shows around 130,000 clones, approximately 85% of them singletons. The sequenced sample was PBMCs. These receptors all stem from a boy aged 5-17 years in good health and CMV-seronegative.

The CDR3 DNA sequence: TGTGCCATCAGTGAAAAGGGGGCGTCTGGGAATTCACCCCTCCACTTT. Its translation: CAISEKGASGNSPLHF. The chain uses TRBV10-3 and TRBJ1-6, with 7 bases that match TRBD1. The CDR3 totals 16 residues. V lost 3 bases, J lost 7 bases, and 9 bases stayed unmatched. Germline V lookup: CDR1 ENHRY, CDR2 SYGVKD.

The chain is built from TRBV7-9 and TRBJ1-5; D call uncertain. CDR1 is SEHNR, CDR2 FQNEAQ, per germline (reference sequence). V was shortened by 1 base and J by 3 bases, with 19 bases between the two germline ends. The CDR3 spans 18 residues. For the CDR3, the DNA is TGTGCCAGCAGCTTAGGGCTAAAACCGGGAGATATCAATCAGCCCCAGCATTTT. Protein: CASSLGLKPGDINQPQHF.

This chain uses TRBV2 with TRBJ2-7; 11 bases map to TRBD2. This CDR3 has 14 amino acids. V shed 7 bases and J 2 bases; nucleotides not matched to a gene: 4. CDR1 is SNHLY and CDR2 is FYNNEI in the germline V gene. The CDR3 sequence is CASIRLAGTYEQYF. DNA of the CDR3: TGTGCCAGCATTAGACTAGCGGGAACCTACGAGCAGTACTTC.

The rearrangement joins TRBV2 to TRBJ1-3; 8 bases align to TRBD1. The V and J ends lost 1 base and 5 bases, in that order; junction bases with no gene match: 10. CDR1 SNHLY and CDR2 FYNNEI come from the germline V gene. The CDR3 runs 17 residues. The DNA of the CDR3 is TGTGCCAGCAGTGAAGTTCCGGGACAGGAATCGAGAAACACCATATATTTT. Protein: CASSEVPGQESRNTIYF. Full variable domain (missing parts from reference TRBV2 and TRBJ1-3): EPEVTQTPSHQVTQMGQEVILRCVPISNHLYFYWYRQILGQKVEFLVSFYNNEISEKSEIFDDQFSVERPDGSNFTLKIRSTKLEDSAMYFCASSEVPGQESRNTIYFGEGSWLTVV.

The chain recombines TRBV9 with TRBJ2-2; D unclear. Germline CDR1 reads SGDLS; CDR2 reads YYNGEE. This CDR3 has 15 residues. V was shortened by 0 bases and J by 1 base, with 7 bases between the two germline ends. Written as DNA, the CDR3 is TGTGCCAGCAGCGTAGGACTCCAGAACACCGGGGAGCTGTTTTTT. This gives the protein CASSVGLQNTGELFF.

The chain has TRBV7-2 and TRBJ2-3; D is possibly TRBD1 (6 bases). CDR1 is SGHTA, CDR2 FQGNSA, per germline. V was pared by 5 bases and J by 0 bases, with 12 bases between. The CDR3 totals 15 residues. The CDR3 loop is CASSQNGQSTDTQYF. CDR3 sequence (DNA): TGTGCCAGCAGCCAGAACGGACAGAGCACAGATACGCAGTATTTT.

The chain has TRBV6-1 and TRBJ2-1, with 11 positions matching TRBD2. With V trimmed by 7 bases and J by 3 bases, 5 bases remained unmatched. CDR1 MNHNS and CDR2 SASEGT come from the germline V gene. This CDR3 spans 15 amino acids. CDR3 residues: CASKRGTSGYNEQFF. In DNA, the CDR3 is TGTGCCAGCAAAAGGGGGACTAGCGGCTACAATGAGCAGTTCTTC.

This clone was counted only a few times. The rearrangement joins TRBV30 to TRBJ2-1, with 9 nucleotides matching TRBD2. Looked up from germline, CDR1 is GTSNPN and CDR2 is SVGIG (reference sequence). This CDR3 is 14 amino acids long. Losses at the gene ends were 0 bases for V and 9 bases for J; bases not matched to a gene: 6. CDR3 amino acids: CAWSVGGRAPEQFF. CDR3 coding DNA: TGTGCCTGGAGTGTCGGCGGGAGGGCCCCTGAGCAGTTCTTC.

The rearrangement joins TRBV5-1 to TRBJ2-7, with D possibly matching TRBD1 (5 bases). Trimming stripped 0 bases from V and 2 bases from J, with 12 bases between. Germline V gene sequence: CDR1 SGHRS, CDR2 YFSETQ. This CDR3 is 15 amino acids long. CDR3 DNA sequence: TGCGCCAGCAGCTTGGAAGGGGAAAAGGCCTACGAGCAGTACTTC. Translated: CASSLEGEKAYEQYF.

The chain has TRBV4-2 and TRBJ1-5; the D gene is possibly TRBD1 (5 bases). CDR1 and CDR2 from the germline V gene are LGHNA and YNFKEQ. Between the trimmed V and J ends, which lost 0 bases and 7 bases, there was a span of 13 bases. This CDR3 region has 15 residues. The CDR3 loop is CASSQDRNNRQPQHF. CDR3 coding DNA: TGTGCCAGCAGCCAAGATCGGAACAACAGGCAGCCCCAGCATTTT.

The chain's CDR3 is CASSLEPRSPPREQYF. The CDR3 DNA reads as TGTGCCAGCAGCTTAGAACCCCGGAGTCCCCCCCGGGAGCAGTACTTC. The genes are TRBV7-2 and TRBJ2-7; the D is unclear. V shed 1 base and J shed 7 bases, with 20 bases lying between them. Per the germline V gene, CDR1 is SGHTA and CDR2 is FQGNSA. CDR3 length: 16 amino acids.

In this sample, this clone turned up once. The V and J genes are TRBV30 and TRBJ1-2; D uncertain. CDR3 length equals 11 residues. Trimming shortened V by 5 bases and J by 5 bases, and 9 bases separated the two germline ends. Germline V gene sequence: CDR1 GTSNPN, CDR2 SVGIG (reference sequence). The CDR3 nucleotides read TGTGCCTGGGCTCGCGGGTATGGCTACACCTTC. As protein: CAWARGYGYTF.

The count of this clone is one. This chain joins TRBV25-1 and TRBJ2-7, with 10 bases aligning to TRBD1. The CDR3 covers 13 residues. Germline values: CDR1 MGHDK, CDR2 SYGVNS. V shed 7 bases, J shed 6 bases, and the junction held 6 bases outside the gene matches. CDR3 amino acids: CASNTGTGAEQYF. CDR3 DNA: TGTGCCAGCAACACCGGGACAGGGGCCGAGCAGTACTTC.

This sequence joins TRBV27 and TRBJ1-5; 9 positions agree with TRBD1. After removal of 5 bases from V and 0 bases from J, the junction contained 11 bases not matched to a gene. Germline values: CDR1 MNHEY, CDR2 SMNVEV (reference sequence). The CDR3 contains 18 residues. The CDR3 protein is CASSPKGQGQYSNQPQHF. The CDR3 bases are TGTGCCAGCAGTCCCAAGGGACAGGGCCAGTATAGCAATCAGCCCCAGCATTTT.

The chain combines TRBV28 with TRBJ2-7, with D perhaps matching TRBD2 (5 bases). Germline V CDR1 and CDR2: MDHEN, SYDVKM. Trimming took off 3 bases at V and 0 bases at J, with 6 bases between the two ends. This CDR3 has 13 residues. CDR3 bases: TGTGCCAGCAGTTTTGGGAGCTCCTACGAGCAGTACTTC. Translated, it gives CASSFGSSYEQYF.

The chain couples TRBV7-9 to TRBJ1-3; TRBD1 aligns across 7 bases. The CDR3 is made up of 17 amino acids. V shed 4 bases and J 4 bases; nucleotides not matched to a gene: 13. Germline lookup yields CDR1 SEHNR and CDR2 FQNEAQ (reference sequence). The CDR3 nucleotides read TGTGCCAGCAGCTCGAAACAGGGGACTTTGTTAGGAAACACCATATATTTT. As protein: CASSSKQGTLLGNTIYF.

This clone was seen more than once but under ten times. The chain employs TRBV6-5 and TRBJ1-1; no firm D call. V shed 6 bases and J shed 2 bases, with 13 bases lying between them. This CDR3 region has 14 residues. Germline V lookup: CDR1 MNHEY, CDR2 SVGAGI. The CDR3 DNA sequence: TGTGCCAGCAGCCCCCGGAGGCGTAACACTGAAGCTTTCTTT. Translated: CASSPRRRNTEAFF.

The chain uses TRBV7-2 and TRBJ2-1; D not resolved. Trimming took 4 bases from V and 5 from J, leaving 12 bases between them. Germline loops: CDR1 SGHTA, CDR2 FQGNSA. CDR3 length equals 14 residues. The DNA for the CDR3 is TGTGCCAGCAGCTCCCCTCCCACACACAATGAGCAGTTCTTC. Translating gives CASSSPPTHNEQFF. The full variable domain, its missing parts supplied by reference TRBV7-2 and TRBJ2-1, is GAGVSQSPSNKVTEKGKDVELRCDPISGHTALYWYRQSLGQGLEFLIYFQGNSAPDKSGLPSDRFSAERTGGSVSTLTIQRTQQEDSAVYLCASSSPPTHNEQFFGPGTRLTVL.

The rearrangement joins TRBV5-5 to TRBJ1-4; D gene unclear. Germline loops: CDR1 SGHKS, CDR2 YYEKEE (reference sequence). Trimming stripped 1 base from V and 1 base from J, with 8 bases between. The CDR3 extends over 15 amino acids. CDR3 nucleotides: TGTGCCAGCAGCTTGAATCGGGGAACTAATGAAAAACTGTTTTTT. Its translation: CASSLNRGTNEKLFF.

The V call is TRBV5-5, the J call TRBJ2-2; tentative D call: TRBD1 (6 bases). Trimming left V 0 bases short and J 7 bases short, with 16 bases between. CDR3 size: 16 residues. Germline CDR1 is SGHKS and CDR2 is YYEKEE (reference sequence). The DNA for the CDR3 is TGTGCCAGCAGCTTGGTGGGGACACCGAGAGGCGGGGAGCTGTTTTTT. It encodes CASSLVGTPRGGELFF.

The V and J genes are TRBV5-5 and TRBJ1-6; D is unclear. V was shortened by 4 bases and J by 0 bases, with 8 bases between the two germline ends. Looked up from germline, CDR1 is SGHKS and CDR2 is YYEKEE (reference sequence). This CDR3 comprises 15 residues. The CDR3 is CASSRPGSYNSPLHF. DNA for the CDR3: TGTGCCAGCAGCCGACCGGGCTCCTATAATTCACCCCTCCACTTT.

The chain uses TRBV7-2 and TRBJ2-5; 10 bases fit TRBD1. Germline CDR1 reads SGHTA; CDR2 reads FQGNSA. The CDR3 is made up of 15 amino acids. J gave up 5 bases and V 3 bases, and 6 bases lay outside the gene matches. The CDR3 DNA follows: TGTGCCAGCAGCTTCGACAGGGGGCGCCGGGAGACCCAGTACTTC. It is translated as CASSFDRGRRETQYF.

The V gene is TRBV6-6, the J gene TRBJ1-4, with D perhaps matching TRBD1 (6 bases). V was pared by 8 bases and J by 6 bases, with 19 bases between. The CDR3 consists of 15 residues. Per germline, CDR1 MNHNY and CDR2 SVGAGI (reference sequence). The CDR3 nucleotides are TGTGCCAGCGCGGACACCGCCGAGGGGGATGAAAAACTGTTTTTT. Its translation: CASADTAEGDEKLFF.

This rearrangement joins TRBV7-9 to TRBJ1-1; the D is unclear. Germline CDR1 and CDR2: SEHNR and FQNEAQ (reference sequence). There are 14 residues in the CDR3. The ends were cut back, 1 base at V and 0 bases at J, with 6 bases in the middle. The CDR3 sequence: CASSLDTMNTEAFF. The CDR3 region has the DNA TGTGCCAGCAGCTTAGATACTATGAACACTGAAGCTTTCTTT.

The rearrangement uses TRBV19 and TRBJ1-6; no reliable D call. Deletions cut 8 bases from V and 1 base from J, with 6 bases between. Germline V lookup: CDR1 LNHDA, CDR2 SQIVND (reference sequence). The CDR3 has 13 amino acids. The CDR3 reads CASGESYNSPLHF. The CDR3 DNA is TGTGCCAGTGGGGAGTCCTATAATTCACCCCTCCACTTT.

The V gene is TRBV5-1, the J gene TRBJ2-3; D is uncertain. The CDR3 has 13 residues. V was pared by 1 base and J by 5 bases, with 8 bases between. Germline V gene sequence: CDR1 SGHRS, CDR2 YFSETQ. The CDR3, as DNA: TGCGCCAGCAGCTTGAGATCGGGAGATACGCAGTATTTT. This encodes CASSLRSGDTQYF.

This clone was seen more than once but under ten times. The V gene is TRBV10-3, the J gene TRBJ1-5; D is undetermined. This CDR3 spans 15 amino acids. Germline V lookup: CDR1 ENHRY, CDR2 SYGVKD. V lost 3 bases, J lost 5 bases, and 14 bases lay in between. CDR3 in DNA: TGTGCCATCAGTGACGTGGAGGTTGAAGATCAGCCCCAGCATTTT. Protein sequence: CAISDVEVEDQPQHF.

The chain carries TRBV7-9 and TRBJ2-7; D is possibly TRBD1 (6 bases). The CDR3 extends over 13 amino acids. The ends were cut back, 5 bases at V and 2 bases at J, with 10 bases in the middle. Germline assignment: CDR1 SEHNR and CDR2 FQNEAQ (reference sequence). The chain's CDR3 is CASSPGDTYEQYF. The CDR3 nucleotides read TGTGCCAGCAGCCCTGGGGACACCTACGAGCAGTACTTC.

In this sample, this clone turned up once. The V gene is TRBV6-5, the J gene TRBJ1-5; 11 bases agree with TRBD1. The junction had 3 bases not matched to a gene; V was cut back by 4 bases and J by 4 bases. This CDR3 contains 15 residues. Germline V gives CDR1 MNHEY, CDR2 SVGAGI. The CDR3: CASSSGTGGNQPQHF. In DNA form, the CDR3 reads TGTGCCAGCAGTTCCGGGACAGGGGGTAATCAGCCCCAGCATTTT.

The chain links TRBV7-9 to TRBJ1-1; 8 bases agree with TRBD1. The V segment lost 2 bases and the J segment 2 bases; nucleotides outside the gene matches: 4. Germline V CDR1 and CDR2: SEHNR, FQNEAQ (reference sequence). CDR3 length equals 15 residues. In DNA form, the CDR3 reads TGTGCCAGCAGCTTAATGGGACAGGCAAACACTGAAGCTTTCTTT. As protein: CASSLMGQANTEAFF.

V is TRBV18 and J is TRBJ1-2, with 8 bases identical to TRBD1. CDR3 size: 14 residues. Looked up from germline, CDR1 is KGHSH and CDR2 is LQKENI. V shed 3 bases and J 3 bases; nucleotides not matched to a gene: 3. In DNA, the CDR3 is TGTGCCAGCTCACCCACGGGACAGGACTATGGCTACACCTTC. Translated, it gives CASSPTGQDYGYTF.

This sequence joins TRBV5-1 and TRBJ1-1; 10 positions agree with TRBD1. J lost 5 bases, V lost 5 bases, and 21 bases had no gene match. The germline CDR1 and CDR2 sequences are SGHRS and YFSETQ. The CDR3 spans 19 residues. The CDR3 sequence: CASRGLKMDRGKWTTEAFF. CDR3 nucleotides: TGCGCCAGCAGAGGACTCAAAATGGACAGGGGGAAATGGACGACTGAAGCTTTCTTT.